These T cell receptor beta chains were read from a single sample in a study of shared T cell receptors in the human thymus. Assay: immunoSEQ multiplex PCR; the TCRdb copy retains only in-frame clones and omits some. Among about 660,000 clones, 88% were seen once, and the ten largest hold 0.0095% to 0.011%. In addition, the sample was reused for a study of human thymus T cells.

The material sequenced was thymocytes. These receptors all stem from a boy under three years old with a congenital heart defect. Both conserved end residues are part of each CDR3. Each record gives: J gene, D gene, clone size, CDR3 length, V gene, CDR3 protein, CDR3 DNA. D genes are given only for firm matches. Not every row has a clone size; where given, it reads once, few, many or a size class.

j_call: TRBJ1-5
d_call: .
clone_size: .
cdr3_length: 18
v_call: TRBV16
cdr3_aa: CASSQGGRGAGSNQPQHF
cdr3_nt: TGTGCCAGCAGCCAAGGAGGGAGGGGCGCTGGAAGCAATCAGCCCCAGCATTTT

j_call: TRBJ2-1
d_call: TRBD2
clone_size: .
cdr3_length: 16
v_call: TRBV27
cdr3_aa: CASSLKLAFKADEQFF
cdr3_nt: TGTGCCAGCAGTTTGAAACTAGCGTTTAAAGCGGATGAGCAGTTCTTC

j_call: TRBJ2-6
d_call: TRBD1
clone_size: .
cdr3_length: 17
v_call: TRBV9
cdr3_aa: CASSVRTGGTGANVLTF
cdr3_nt: TGTGCCAGCAGCGTAAGGACAGGGGGCACTGGGGCCAACGTCCTGACTTTC

j_call: TRBJ2-7
d_call: .
clone_size: .
cdr3_length: 12
v_call: TRBV6-1
cdr3_aa: CASSGQSYEQYF
cdr3_nt: TGTGCCAGCAGTGGGCAGTCCTACGAGCAGTACTTC

j_call: TRBJ2-7
d_call: .
clone_size: .
cdr3_length: 16
v_call: TRBV27
cdr3_aa: CASSFGQPPDNSEQYF
cdr3_nt: TGTGCCAGCAGTTTCGGACAGCCACCTGATAACTCCGAGCAGTACTTC

j_call: TRBJ2-6
d_call: TRBD2
clone_size: few
cdr3_length: 18
v_call: TRBV4-1
cdr3_aa: CASSQEREGFSGANVLTF
cdr3_nt: TGCGCCAGCAGCCAAGAAAGGGAGGGCTTCTCTGGGGCCAACGTCCTGACTTTC

j_call: TRBJ2-7
d_call: TRBD1
clone_size: .
cdr3_length: 20
v_call: TRBV28
cdr3_aa: CASSVRPGTGGLVGGYEQYF
cdr3_nt: TGTGCCAGCAGCGTCCGCCCCGGGACAGGGGGGCTGGTGGGAGGGTACGAGCAGTACTTC

j_call: TRBJ2-1
d_call: TRBD2
clone_size: .
cdr3_length: 16
v_call: TRBV11-3
cdr3_aa: CASTGRRERSYNEQFF
cdr3_nt: TGTGCCAGCACAGGCAGGCGGGAGCGATCCTACAATGAGCAGTTCTTC

j_call: TRBJ1-2
d_call: TRBD1
clone_size: few
cdr3_length: 14
v_call: TRBV10-3
cdr3_aa: CATFNRGPVDGYTF
cdr3_nt: TGTGCCACCTTTAACAGGGGACCTGTAGATGGCTACACCTTC

j_call: TRBJ2-1
d_call: .
clone_size: few
cdr3_length: 16
v_call: TRBV7-2
cdr3_aa: CASSSVVERRPNEQFF
cdr3_nt: TGTGCCAGCAGTAGTGTAGTGGAGAGGCGGCCCAATGAGCAGTTCTTC

j_call: TRBJ2-3
d_call: .
clone_size: once
cdr3_length: 18
v_call: TRBV21-1
cdr3_aa: CASGRRLRPSGRTDTQYF
cdr3_nt: TGTGCCAGCGGACGCCGCCTAAGGCCTAGCGGGCGCACAGATACGCAGTATTTT

j_call: TRBJ1-2
d_call: .
clone_size: once
cdr3_length: 13
v_call: TRBV27
cdr3_aa: CASSLGPDYGYTF
cdr3_nt: TGTGCCAGCAGTTTAGGTCCGGACTATGGCTACACCTTC

j_call: TRBJ2-7
d_call: TRBD1
clone_size: once
cdr3_length: 13
v_call: TRBV28
cdr3_aa: CASSLDRVDEQYF
cdr3_nt: TGTGCCAGCAGTTTAGACAGGGTCGACGAGCAGTACTTC

j_call: TRBJ1-4
d_call: TRBD1
clone_size: .
cdr3_length: 13
v_call: TRBV28
cdr3_aa: CASSRRGPEKLFF
cdr3_nt: TGTGCCAGCAGCAGAAGGGGGCCCGAAAAACTGTTTTTT

j_call: TRBJ2-3
d_call: TRBD2
clone_size: once
cdr3_length: 17
v_call: TRBV5-1
cdr3_aa: CASSRSGTRSSTDTQYF
cdr3_nt: TGCGCCAGCAGTCGCAGCGGGACCCGCTCTAGCACAGATACGCAGTATTTT

j_call: TRBJ2-7
d_call: TRBD2
clone_size: once
cdr3_length: 16
v_call: TRBV4-1
cdr3_aa: CASSQNSSGRAKEQYF
cdr3_nt: TGCGCCAGCAGCCAAAACTCTAGCGGGAGGGCCAAGGAGCAGTACTTC

j_call: TRBJ2-7
d_call: .
clone_size: once
cdr3_length: 15
v_call: TRBV9
cdr3_aa: CASSPLGGPPSEQYF
cdr3_nt: TGTGCCAGCAGCCCGCTCGGAGGGCCCCCATCCGAGCAGTACTTC

j_call: TRBJ2-6
d_call: .
clone_size: .
cdr3_length: 15
v_call: TRBV5-4
cdr3_aa: CASSLPSLGANVLTF
cdr3_nt: TGTGCCAGCAGCTTGCCCTCTCTTGGGGCCAACGTCCTGACTTTC

j_call: TRBJ2-7
d_call: TRBD1
clone_size: once
cdr3_length: 17
v_call: TRBV4-3
cdr3_aa: CASSQEYRDRGLYEQYF
cdr3_nt: TGCGCCAGCAGCCAAGAGTATCGGGACAGGGGACTATACGAGCAGTACTTC

j_call: TRBJ2-5
d_call: TRBD1
clone_size: few
cdr3_length: 15
v_call: TRBV6-5
cdr3_aa: CASSYPGTGEETQYF
cdr3_nt: TGTGCCAGCAGTTACCCGGGGACAGGGGAAGAGACCCAGTACTTC

j_call: TRBJ2-7
d_call: TRBD2
clone_size: once
cdr3_length: 15
v_call: TRBV5-6
cdr3_aa: CASSYEGGSSYEQYF
cdr3_nt: TGTGCCAGCAGCTACGAAGGCGGGAGCTCCTACGAGCAGTACTTC

j_call: TRBJ2-3
d_call: TRBD1
clone_size: .
cdr3_length: 15
v_call: TRBV4-3
cdr3_aa: CASSRDSHRTDTQYF
cdr3_nt: TGCGCCAGCAGCCGGGACAGTCACCGCACAGATACGCAGTATTTT

j_call: TRBJ2-5
d_call: .
clone_size: .
cdr3_length: 14
v_call: TRBV6-1
cdr3_aa: CASTLSDPGKTQYF
cdr3_nt: TGTGCCAGCACCCTCTCGGACCCAGGGAAGACCCAGTACTTC

j_call: TRBJ2-1
d_call: TRBD2
clone_size: .
cdr3_length: 16
v_call: TRBV4-3
cdr3_aa: CASSQGWEGPYNEQFF
cdr3_nt: TGCGCCAGCAGCCAAGGGTGGGAGGGCCCCTACAATGAGCAGTTCTTC

j_call: TRBJ1-1
d_call: TRBD1
clone_size: .
cdr3_length: 18
v_call: TRBV5-1
cdr3_aa: CASTQKTGTEGGKAEAFF
cdr3_nt: TGCGCCAGCACTCAGAAGACCGGGACAGAAGGGGGGAAGGCTGAAGCTTTCTTT

j_call: TRBJ2-1
d_call: .
clone_size: .
cdr3_length: 13
v_call: TRBV27
cdr3_aa: CASSLRVANEQFF
cdr3_nt: TGTGCCAGCAGTTTGCGGGTAGCGAATGAGCAGTTCTTC

j_call: TRBJ2-7
d_call: TRBD2
clone_size: once
cdr3_length: 16
v_call: TRBV7-2
cdr3_aa: CASSLGLAGEANEQYF
cdr3_nt: TGTGCCAGCAGCTTAGGACTAGCGGGAGAAGCCAACGAGCAGTACTTC

j_call: TRBJ2-7
d_call: .
clone_size: .
cdr3_length: 16
v_call: TRBV5-6
cdr3_aa: CASSFSGEESCYEQYF
cdr3_nt: TGTGCCAGCAGCTTCAGTGGGGAGGAGAGTTGCTACGAGCAGTACTTC

j_call: TRBJ1-3
d_call: .
clone_size: .
cdr3_length: 15
v_call: TRBV25-1
cdr3_aa: CASSRQHSSGNTIYF
cdr3_nt: TGTGCCAGCAGTAGACAACACAGCTCTGGAAACACCATATATTTT

j_call: TRBJ2-2
d_call: TRBD2
clone_size: .
cdr3_length: 17
v_call: TRBV25-1
cdr3_aa: CASSELRLAGGTGELFF
cdr3_nt: TGTGCCAGCAGTGAATTGCGACTAGCGGGAGGCACCGGGGAGCTGTTTTTT

j_call: TRBJ1-2
d_call: .
clone_size: .
cdr3_length: 13
v_call: TRBV27
cdr3_aa: CASSSDSDYGYTF
cdr3_nt: TGTGCCAGCAGTTCGGACAGCGACTATGGCTACACCTTC

j_call: TRBJ1-1
d_call: .
clone_size: .
cdr3_length: 18
v_call: TRBV1
cdr3_aa: CTSSLSRGSRILGTEAFF
cdr3_nt: TGCACCAGCAGCCTTTCCAGGGGGTCCCGGATATTAGGCACTGAAGCTTTCTTT

j_call: TRBJ2-5
d_call: .
clone_size: few
cdr3_length: 13
v_call: TRBV4-3
cdr3_aa: CASSPEGGETQYF
cdr3_nt: TGCGCCAGCAGCCCAGAGGGCGGGGAGACCCAGTACTTC

j_call: TRBJ2-6
d_call: TRBD2
clone_size: .
cdr3_length: 19
v_call: TRBV5-6
cdr3_aa: CASSFRLAGTSSGANVLTF
cdr3_nt: TGTGCCAGCAGCTTTAGACTAGCGGGAACCAGCTCTGGGGCCAACGTCCTGACTTTC

j_call: TRBJ2-3
d_call: .
clone_size: .
cdr3_length: 17
v_call: TRBV19
cdr3_aa: CASNGLATITSTDTQYF
cdr3_nt: TGTGCCAGTAACGGACTCGCGACCATAACTAGCACAGATACGCAGTATTTT

j_call: TRBJ2-1
d_call: .
clone_size: .
cdr3_length: 17
v_call: TRBV11-3
cdr3_aa: CASSFSTDPLSYNEQFF
cdr3_nt: TGTGCCAGCAGCTTTTCGACAGATCCTCTCTCCTACAATGAGCAGTTCTTC

j_call: TRBJ2-1
d_call: .
clone_size: .
cdr3_length: 12
v_call: TRBV25-1
cdr3_aa: CASSGYGNEQFF
cdr3_nt: TGTGCCAGCAGTGGATACGGGAATGAGCAGTTCTTC

j_call: TRBJ2-1
d_call: .
clone_size: .
cdr3_length: 15
v_call: TRBV2
cdr3_aa: CASSEGPSSYNEQFF
cdr3_nt: TGTGCCAGCAGTGAAGGTCCTAGCTCCTACAATGAGCAGTTCTTC

j_call: TRBJ2-6
d_call: .
clone_size: .
cdr3_length: 16
v_call: TRBV5-5
cdr3_aa: CASSLISGVGANVLTF
cdr3_nt: TGTGCCAGCAGCTTGATATCAGGGGTCGGGGCCAACGTCCTGACTTTC

j_call: TRBJ1-1
d_call: TRBD1
clone_size: .
cdr3_length: 17
v_call: TRBV12-5
cdr3_aa: CASGLVKETGECTEAFF
cdr3_nt: TGTGCTAGTGGTTTGGTAAAGGAGACAGGGGAATGCACTGAAGCTTTCTTT

j_call: TRBJ2-5
d_call: .
clone_size: .
cdr3_length: 17
v_call: TRBV4-2
cdr3_aa: CASSQEGGQVIQETQYF
cdr3_nt: TGTGCCAGCAGCCAAGAAGGCGGGCAGGTCATCCAAGAGACCCAGTACTTC

j_call: TRBJ1-4
d_call: TRBD1
clone_size: .
cdr3_length: 16
v_call: TRBV23-1
cdr3_aa: CASSHPRGSTNEKLFF
cdr3_nt: TGCGCCAGCAGTCATCCCAGGGGGTCAACTAATGAAAAACTGTTTTTT

j_call: TRBJ2-3
d_call: .
clone_size: .
cdr3_length: 13
v_call: TRBV30
cdr3_aa: CAWSVMAIDTQYF
cdr3_nt: TGTGCCTGGAGTGTCATGGCCATAGATACGCAGTATTTT

j_call: TRBJ1-1
d_call: .
clone_size: .
cdr3_length: 12
v_call: TRBV19
cdr3_aa: CASTSGGAEAFF
cdr3_nt: TGTGCCAGTACCTCGGGGGGCGCTGAAGCTTTCTTT

j_call: TRBJ2-5
d_call: TRBD2
clone_size: .
cdr3_length: 17
v_call: TRBV6-1
cdr3_aa: CASSESLAGVLEETQYF
cdr3_nt: TGTGCCAGCAGTGAATCCTTAGCGGGAGTGTTGGAAGAGACCCAGTACTTC

j_call: TRBJ2-7
d_call: TRBD2
clone_size: .
cdr3_length: 16
v_call: TRBV10-2
cdr3_aa: CASSEPGTSGVYEQYF
cdr3_nt: TGCGCCAGCAGTGAACCCGGGACTAGCGGGGTCTACGAGCAGTACTTC

j_call: TRBJ1-1
d_call: TRBD1
clone_size: .
cdr3_length: 16
v_call: TRBV11-2
cdr3_aa: CASSPNNRGSNTEAFF
cdr3_nt: TGTGCCAGCAGCCCGAATAACAGGGGCTCGAACACTGAAGCTTTCTTT

j_call: TRBJ2-6
d_call: .
clone_size: .
cdr3_length: 17
v_call: TRBV7-9
cdr3_aa: CASSLGLSDSGANVLTF
cdr3_nt: TGTGCCAGCAGCCTGGGACTTTCTGACTCTGGGGCCAACGTCCTGACTTTC

j_call: TRBJ2-7
d_call: TRBD1
clone_size: .
cdr3_length: 19
v_call: TRBV27
cdr3_aa: CASILGLRTGPRSSYEQYF
cdr3_nt: TGTGCCAGCATCTTAGGCCTCCGGACAGGACCTAGGAGCTCCTACGAGCAGTACTTC

j_call: TRBJ2-1
d_call: TRBD2
clone_size: .
cdr3_length: 14
v_call: TRBV9
cdr3_aa: CASSVASGDNEQFF
cdr3_nt: TGTGCCAGCAGCGTAGCCAGCGGGGACAATGAGCAGTTCTTC

j_call: TRBJ1-2
d_call: .
clone_size: .
cdr3_length: 14
v_call: TRBV30
cdr3_aa: CAWRTEWAPYGYTF
cdr3_nt: TGTGCCTGGAGGACAGAATGGGCCCCCTATGGCTACACCTTC